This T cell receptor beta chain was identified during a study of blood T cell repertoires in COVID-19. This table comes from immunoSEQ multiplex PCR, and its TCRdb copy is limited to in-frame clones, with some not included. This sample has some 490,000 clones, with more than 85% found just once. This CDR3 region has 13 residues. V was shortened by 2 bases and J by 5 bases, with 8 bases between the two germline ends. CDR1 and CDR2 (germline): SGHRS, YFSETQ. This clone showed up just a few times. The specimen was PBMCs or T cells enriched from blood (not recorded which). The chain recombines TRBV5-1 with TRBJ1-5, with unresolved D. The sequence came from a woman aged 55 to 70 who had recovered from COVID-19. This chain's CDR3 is CASSLSHDQPQHF. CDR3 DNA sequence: TGCGCCAGCAGCTTATCCCATGATCAGCCCCAGCATTTT. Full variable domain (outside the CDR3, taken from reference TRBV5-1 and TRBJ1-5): KAGVTQTPRYLIKTRGQQVTLSCSPISGHRSVSWYQQTPGQGLQFLFEYFSETQRNKGNFPGRFSGRQFSNSRSEMNVSTLELGDSALYLCASSLSHDQPQHFGDGTRLSIL.